The next 32 T cell receptor beta chains were all read from a single sample in a study of cytomegalovirus exposure and HLA in healthy donors. In the PCR, 60 Vbeta and 13 Jbeta primers were used. The data were produced by immunoSEQ multiplex PCR, yet TCRdb's version contains in-frame clones alone and is incomplete. The data show under 150,000 clones, around three quarters seen once. Sequenced material: PBMCs. The receptors shown here come from a man between 25 and 39 years old in good health and CMV-seronegative.

This chain links TRBV28 with TRBJ1-6; D possibly corresponds to TRBD1 (6 bases). Per germline, CDR1 MDHEN and CDR2 SYDVKM. Trimming took off 3 bases at V and 12 bases at J, with 18 bases between the two ends. The CDR3 runs 15 residues. This CDR3 reads CASSFGTPLSGPLHF. DNA of the CDR3: TGTGCCAGCAGTTTCGGGACACCCTTAAGTGGACCCCTCCACTTT.

This clone was seen only once. The V call is TRBV2, the J call TRBJ1-4; 9 bases match TRBD1. The junction had 7 bases not matched to a gene; V was cut back by 4 bases and J by 7 bases. Germline CDR1 is SNHLY and CDR2 is FYNNEI. CDR3 length equals 15 residues. The CDR3 coding sequence is TGTGCCAGCAGTGGGACAGGGGCGAAGGGTGAAAAACTGTTTTTT. Translation: CASSGTGAKGEKLFF.

The chain links TRBV5-4 to TRBJ1-1, with a weak D call TRBD1 (6 bases). The CDR3 extends over 17 amino acids. CDR1 and CDR2 from the germline V gene are SGHNT and YYREEE (reference sequence). Trimming removed 1 base at V and 0 bases at J, with 16 bases between. In DNA, the CDR3 is TGTGCCAGCAGCTTGTCGGCAGGGGACCCCATGAACACTGAAGCTTTCTTT. Amino acid sequence: CASSLSAGDPMNTEAFF.

The J gene is TRBJ1-2, the V gene TRBV2; unclear D gene. The germline V and J ends were trimmed by 6 bases and 3 bases, with 14 bases remaining between them. CDR1 SNHLY and CDR2 FYNNEI come from the germline V gene. The CDR3 totals 14 residues. The CDR3 DNA reads TGTGCCAGCAGCCAGATCGGGCGGGACTATGGCTACACCTTC. Its translation is CASSQIGRDYGYTF.

The chain joins TRBV7-9 to TRBJ1-5; 12 nucleotides align to TRBD1. The CDR3 is made up of 15 amino acids. The germline V gene has CDR1 SEHNR and CDR2 FQNEAQ (reference sequence). V lost 5 bases to trimming and J lost 5 bases; unmatched junction nucleotides: 4. The DNA for the CDR3 is TGTGCCAGCAGCCCGGGACAGGGGGCCTATCAGCCCCAGCATTTT. Its protein product is CASSPGQGAYQPQHF.

The genes are TRBV28 and TRBJ1-2; D is perhaps TRBD1 (6 bases). Germline V gene data show CDR1 as MDHEN and CDR2 as SYDVKM. The V and J ends lost 2 bases and 8 bases respectively, with 12 bases between them. CDR3 length: 13 residues. The CDR3 nucleotides are TGTGCCAGCAGTTTAATTGGGGGCGCCGGCTACACCTTC. It translates to CASSLIGGAGYTF.

This chain connects TRBV5-8 to TRBJ1-3; TRBD1 matches at 7 bases. This CDR3 region has 15 residues. Trimming at V came to 4 bases and at J to 0 bases, leaving 4 bases not matched to a gene. Per germline, CDR1 SGHTS and CDR2 YDEGEE. CDR3 in DNA: TGTGCCAGCAGCCTCCGGGACAGCTCTGGAAACACCATATATTTT. Translation: CASSLRDSSGNTIYF.

The V and J genes are TRBV9 and TRBJ2-5, with D tentatively TRBD2 (7 bases). V gave up 3 bases and J gave up 5 bases, with 20 bases separating them. The CDR3 loop spans 16 amino acids. Germline V lookup: CDR1 SGDLS, CDR2 YYNGEE. The CDR3 DNA reads TGTGCCAGCAGCGGAGGGGGGGACTGGGTGGGGGAGACCCAGTACTTC. Translating gives CASSGGGDWVGETQYF.

The genes are TRBV5-6 and TRBJ2-5; D remains ambiguous. This CDR3 has 14 residues. V was trimmed by 3 bases and J by 1 base, leaving 10 bases between them. Germline values: CDR1 SGHDT, CDR2 YYEEEE. CDR3 sequence (DNA): TGTGCCAGCAGCTCCAACTCGATCCAAGAGACCCAGTACTTC. Its translation: CASSSNSIQETQYF.

CDR3 loop: CASSGGQGLNTEAFF. DNA for the CDR3: TGTGCCAGCAGTGGGGGACAGGGCCTGAACACTGAAGCTTTCTTT. This chain joins TRBV25-1 and TRBJ1-1; 9 bases match TRBD1. V lost 4 bases, J lost 0 bases, and 3 bases stayed unmatched. Germline V gene data show CDR1 as MGHDK and CDR2 as SYGVNS. The CDR3 runs 15 residues.

With regard to this clone: At one end, the junction sequence differs from germline, possibly due to a read error. The chain combines TRBV4-1 with TRBJ1-5; D remains ambiguous. The CDR3 totals 16 residues. CDR1 and CDR2 from the germline V gene are MGHRA and YSYEKL. CDR3 loop: CASSPGDGSRNQPQNF. CDR3 coding DNA: TGCGCCAGCAGCCCCGGGGATGGAAGTCGCAATCAGCCCCAGAATTTT.

This chain joins TRBV27 and TRBJ2-3; 10 positions agree with TRBD1. The germline CDR1 and CDR2 sequences are MNHEY and SMNVEV (reference sequence). The CDR3 covers 13 residues. V lost 6 bases, J lost 3 bases, and 0 bases stayed unmatched. In DNA form, the CDR3 reads TGTGCCAGCAGGGGACAGGGGACAGATACGCAGTATTTT. Translation: CASRGQGTDTQYF.

The chain links TRBV7-6 to TRBJ2-1; the D gene is possibly TRBD2 (7 bases). In germline, CDR1 is SGHVS, CDR2 FNYEAQ. The CDR3 runs 18 residues. Trimming cost V 5 bases and J 4 bases, with 24 bases left between them. This CDR3 reads CASSGQPGARGVYNEQFF. DNA of the CDR3: TGTGCCAGCAGCGGGCAACCAGGGGCCCGGGGGGTTTACAATGAGCAGTTCTTC.

V and J are TRBV9 and TRBJ1-1, with TRBD1 matching over 9 bases. J gave up 5 bases and V 3 bases, and 2 bases lay outside the gene matches. This CDR3 is built from 13 residues. CDR1 is SGDLS, CDR2 YYNGEE, per germline. The CDR3 nucleotides are TGTGCCAGCAGCGCGGACAGGGGTACTGAAGCTTTCTTT. Residues: CASSADRGTEAFF.

The genes are TRBV27 and TRBJ2-7; no firm D call. This CDR3 has 11 residues. Germline assignment: CDR1 MNHEY and CDR2 SMNVEV (reference sequence). The V end lost 5 bases, the J end lost 3 bases, and 5 bases lay between the germline ends. CDR3 sequence (DNA): TGTGCCAGCAGTGGGCTCTACGAGCAGTACTTC. This gives the protein CASSGLYEQYF.

The chain carries TRBV5-6 and TRBJ1-2, with 8 bases fitting TRBD1. The CDR3 is 12 amino acids. The V segment lost 5 bases and the J segment 7 bases; nucleotides outside the gene matches: 4. Germline V CDR1 and CDR2: SGHDT, YYEEEE. CDR3 coding DNA: TGTGCCAGCAGTTCGGACAGGGTTGGCTACACCTTC. This codes for CASSSDRVGYTF. The full variable domain, in which reference TRBV5-6 and TRBJ1-2 provide the parts outside the CDR3, is DAGVTQSPTHLIKTRGQQVTLRCSPKSGHDTVSWYQQALGQGPQFIFQYYEEEERQRGNFPDRFSGHQFPNYSSELNVNALLLGDSALYLCASSSDRVGYTFGSGTRLTVV.

This chain links TRBV7-8 with TRBJ1-5, with a possible D match to TRBD1 (6 bases). The V gene's germline CDR1 is SGHVS and CDR2 FQNEAQ. The germline V and J ends were trimmed by 5 bases and 5 bases, with 13 bases remaining between them. The CDR3 is made up of 14 amino acids. The CDR3 DNA is TGTGCCAGCAGCCCCGAACAGGGTTATCAGCCCCAGCATTTT. This translates into CASSPEQGYQPQHF.

This clone was seen only a few times. This chain uses TRBV27 with TRBJ2-7, with 8 bases identical to TRBD1. Germline CDR1 MNHEY, CDR2 SMNVEV (reference sequence). V was pared by 5 bases and J by 5 bases, with 8 bases of the junction left unmatched. This CDR3 comprises 14 residues. The CDR3 coding sequence is TGTGCCAGCAGTGAGAGGACAGGGCTGGACGAGCAGTACTTC. Encoded protein: CASSERTGLDEQYF.

This rearrangement joins TRBV29-1 to TRBJ2-3; D is possibly TRBD2 (6 bases). Trimming left V 5 bases short and J 2 bases short, with 11 bases between. This CDR3 is built from 13 residues. The germline V gene has CDR1 SQVTM and CDR2 ANQGSEA. CDR3 DNA: TGCAGCGTTTCGGTAGCGGCCACAGATACGCAGTATTTT. It specifies CSVSVAATDTQYF.

The chain links TRBV10-3 to TRBJ2-7; TRBD2 matches at 9 bases. Germline lookup yields CDR1 ENHRY and CDR2 SYGVKD. The CDR3 contains 14 residues. Losses at the gene ends were 6 bases for V and 2 bases for J; bases not matched to a gene: 5. CDR3 amino acids: CAIRVAGETYEQYF. The CDR3, as DNA: TGTGCCATCAGGGTAGCGGGGGAGACCTACGAGCAGTACTTC.

This clone came up once. The chain uses TRBV5-6 and TRBJ2-2, with TRBD1 identical over 8 bases. The CDR3 consists of 16 residues. The V segment lost 5 bases and the J segment 4 bases; nucleotides outside the gene matches: 10. Looked up from germline, CDR1 is SGHDT and CDR2 is YYEEEE. The CDR3 is CASRDAGGIITGELFF. DNA for the CDR3: TGTGCCAGCAGGGACGCAGGGGGCATAATCACCGGGGAGCTGTTTTTT.

The chain employs TRBV5-1 and TRBJ2-1; 8 nucleotides match TRBD1. The CDR3 has 15 amino acids. V lost 2 bases and J lost 6; bases outside the gene matches: 7. The germline CDR1 and CDR2 sequences are SGHRS and YFSETQ. Here the CDR3 DNA reads TGCGCCAGCAGCTTAAGACAAGACAGGGGCAATGAGCAGTTCTTC. It translates to CASSLRQDRGNEQFF.

The chain has TRBV6-1 and TRBJ2-1, with 7 bases aligning to TRBD2. This CDR3 is 13 amino acids long. Germline V gives CDR1 MNHNS, CDR2 SASEGT. V trimming: 8 bases; J trimming: 8 bases; junction bases outside the gene matches: 9. The CDR3 DNA reads TGTGCCAGCGTCTTAGCGGGTGACGATGAGCAGTTCTTC. This gives the protein CASVLAGDDEQFF.

The CDR3, as DNA: TGCAGCGTTGACAAGTGGGCGAGCTCCTACAATGAGCAGTTCTTC. Residues: CSVDKWASSYNEQFF. This chain uses TRBV29-1 with TRBJ2-1; the D is unclear. The CDR3 totals 15 residues. V was shortened by 3 bases and J by 0 bases, with 12 bases between the two germline ends. CDR1 SQVTM and CDR2 ANQGSEA come from the germline V gene.

Here the CDR3 reads CASSSLGGGRTGELFF. CDR3 DNA sequence: TGTGCCAGCAGTTCCCTGGGCGGGGGACGGACCGGGGAGCTGTTTTTT. J is TRBJ2-2 and V is TRBV6-5; 7 bases are shared with TRBD2. Trimming took 4 bases from V and 5 from J; bases not matched to a gene: 10. The CDR3 runs 16 residues. Germline CDR1 MNHEY, CDR2 SVGAGI.

This chain connects TRBV18 to TRBJ1-1; D is perhaps TRBD1 (6 bases). V lost 0 bases to trimming and J lost 6 bases, with 14 bases between them. CDR3 length: 15 amino acids. Per germline, CDR1 KGHSH and CDR2 LQKENI. The CDR3: CASSPPQGIVAEAFF. As DNA, the CDR3 is TGTGCCAGCTCACCACCGCAGGGGATAGTTGCTGAAGCTTTCTTT.

This clone has more than one count but fewer than ten. The chain couples TRBV6-5 to TRBJ1-1, with D uncertain. Germline CDR1 reads MNHEY; CDR2 reads SVGAGI. The V gene lost 5 bases and the J gene lost 1 base, with 11 bases spanning the gap. The CDR3 is made up of 14 amino acids. The CDR3 DNA reads as TGTGCCAGCAGTCATACAGCCCAGAACACTGAAGCTTTCTTT. Its protein is CASSHTAQNTEAFF.

The chain employs TRBV27 and TRBJ2-2; 10 bases align to TRBD1. The germline gives CDR1 MNHEY, CDR2 SMNVEV (reference sequence). V was clipped by 6 bases and J by 1 base; unmatched bases: 8. The length of the CDR3 is 17 residues. In DNA form, the CDR3 reads TGTGCCAGCAGACTAGGGACAGGGGAAAAGAACACCGGGGAGCTGTTTTTT. Protein: CASRLGTGEKNTGELFF.

The V gene is TRBV5-6, the J gene TRBJ1-1; 7 positions agree with TRBD1. CDR3 length: 16 amino acids. The V and J ends lost 4 bases and 3 bases, in that order; junction bases with no gene match: 12. Germline-derived CDR1 and CDR2 are SGHDT and YYEEEE. The CDR3 here is CASSHGWTGKDTEAFF. The CDR3 nucleotides are TGTGCCAGCAGCCATGGTTGGACAGGAAAAGACACTGAAGCTTTCTTT.

This clone appeared a single time. This same CDR3 is encoded by further DNA sequences in the sample. This sequence joins TRBV9 and TRBJ2-5; the D gene is possibly TRBD1 (6 bases). In germline, CDR1 is SGDLS, CDR2 YYNGEE. V dropped 0 bases and J dropped 5 bases, with 11 bases sitting between them. The CDR3 runs to 14 residues. DNA of the CDR3: TGTGCCAGCAGCGTAGCTGGGGGCGGGGAGACCCAGTACTTC. Its protein is CASSVAGGGETQYF.

This clone has just a few counts. The chain recombines TRBV5-1 with TRBJ2-3; D possibly corresponds to TRBD2 (5 bases). Trimming took 2 bases from V and 2 from J, leaving 15 bases between them. Germline V CDR1 and CDR2: SGHRS, YFSETQ. The CDR3 is made up of 16 amino acids. The CDR3 protein is CASSLGGQINTDTQYF. For the CDR3, the DNA is TGCGCCAGCAGCTTAGGAGGTCAGATAAACACAGATACGCAGTATTTT.

V gene TRBV2 combines with J gene TRBJ2-1; 7 nucleotides line up with TRBD2. V was pared by 3 bases and J by 5 bases, with 7 bases of the junction left unmatched. In germline, CDR1 is SNHLY, CDR2 FYNNEI. The CDR3 length is 15 residues. The CDR3 loop reads CASSEEAGRNNEQFF. The CDR3 DNA sequence: TGTGCCAGCAGTGAGGAAGCGGGACGGAACAATGAGCAGTTCTTC. The variable domain in full, with the rest retrieved from reference TRBV2 and TRBJ2-1, is EPEVTQTPSHQVTQMGQEVILRCVPISNHLYFYWYRQILGQKVEFLVSFYNNEISEKSEIFDDQFSVERPDGSNFTLKIRSTKLEDSAMYFCASSEEAGRNNEQFFGPGTRLTVL.